This entry describes one TCR beta chain. The study used a library that attached unique molecular identifiers to individual cDNA molecules. TCRdb re-derived calls from the RACE reads in MiXCR, one entry per CDR3 protein. The repertoire holds some 57,000 distinct CDR3 sequences, roughly a tenth seen once, with more than 9% in the top ten. The time point: pre-sensitization, week 0. Regarding treatment: therapeutic diphenylcyclopropenone sensitization with weekly scalp DPC. From whole blood left unfractionated, total RNA was extracted. The V and J ends lost 4 bases and 6 bases respectively, with 17 bases between them. This CDR3 region has 14 residues. Germline values: CDR1 SQVTM, CDR2 ANQGSEA. This specimen belongs to a study of human T cells and chemical hapten exposure. Study-level background: Patients having alopecia areata, totalis or universalis were mostly female.

Sequencing used whole blood, obtained in connection with sensitization to the hapten diphenylcyclopropenone (DPC). The sequence was collected from a woman in her twenties or thirties with alopecia areata. Some clones in this sample may be carry-over from other donors' samples. This chain connects TRBV29-1 to TRBJ2-3; D might be TRBD2 (5 bases). The CDR3 coding sequence is TGCAGCGTTGTGTTTGGCGGGCGACCGGATACGCAGTATTTT. It codes for CSVVFGGRPDTQYF.